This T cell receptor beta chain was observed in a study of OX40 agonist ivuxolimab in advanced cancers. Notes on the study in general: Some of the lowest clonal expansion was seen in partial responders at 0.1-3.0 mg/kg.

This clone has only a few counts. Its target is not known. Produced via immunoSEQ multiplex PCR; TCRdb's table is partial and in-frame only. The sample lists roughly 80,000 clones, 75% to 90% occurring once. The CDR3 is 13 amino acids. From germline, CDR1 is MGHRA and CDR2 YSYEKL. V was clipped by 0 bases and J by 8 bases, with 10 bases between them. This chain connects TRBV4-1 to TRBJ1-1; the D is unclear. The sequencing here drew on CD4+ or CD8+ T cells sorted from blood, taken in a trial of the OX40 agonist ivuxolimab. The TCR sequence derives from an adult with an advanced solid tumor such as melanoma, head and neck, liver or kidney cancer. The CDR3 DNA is TGCGCCAGCAGCCAAGATACTCTCAGGGAAGCTTTCTTT. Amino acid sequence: CASSQDTLREAFF.